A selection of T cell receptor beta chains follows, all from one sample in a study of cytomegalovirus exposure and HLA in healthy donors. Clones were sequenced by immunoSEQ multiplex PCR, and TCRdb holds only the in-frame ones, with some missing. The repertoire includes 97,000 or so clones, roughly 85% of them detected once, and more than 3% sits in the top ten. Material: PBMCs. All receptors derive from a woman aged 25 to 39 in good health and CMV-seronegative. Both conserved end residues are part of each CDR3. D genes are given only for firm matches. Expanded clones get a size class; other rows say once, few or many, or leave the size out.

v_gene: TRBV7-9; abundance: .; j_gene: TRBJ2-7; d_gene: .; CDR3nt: TGTGCCAGCAGCTTAGAGGCGCGTGCAGGGCAGTACTTC; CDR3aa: CASSLEARAGQYF
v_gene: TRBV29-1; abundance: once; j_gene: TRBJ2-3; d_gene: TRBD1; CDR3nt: TGCAGCGTTGAGGGACAGCGCACAGATACGCAGTATTTT; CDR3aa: CSVEGQRTDTQYF
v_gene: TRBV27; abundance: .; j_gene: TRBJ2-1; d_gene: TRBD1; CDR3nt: TGTGCCAGCAGTCCACGGACAGGGTCGACGGGTGAGCAGTTCTTC; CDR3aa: CASSPRTGSTGEQFF
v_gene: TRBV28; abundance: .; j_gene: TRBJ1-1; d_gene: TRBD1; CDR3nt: TGTGCCAGCGGCGAACAGGGGGGCACTGAAGCTTTCTTT; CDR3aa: CASGEQGGTEAFF
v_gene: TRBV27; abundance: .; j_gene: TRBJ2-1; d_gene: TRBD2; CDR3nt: TGTGCCAGCAGTCTCCCCCTAGCGGGAGGAACCGGTGAGCAGTTCTTC; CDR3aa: CASSLPLAGGTGEQFF
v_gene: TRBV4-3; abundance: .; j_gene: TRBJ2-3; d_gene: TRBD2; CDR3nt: TGCGCCAGCAGCCAAGATGGGGCGGGGGGCACAGATACGCAGTATTTT; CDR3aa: CASSQDGAGGTDTQYF
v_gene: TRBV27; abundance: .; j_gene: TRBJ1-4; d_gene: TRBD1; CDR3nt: TGTGCCAGCAGTTTTTTGGGACAGAATGTAGAACTGTTTTTT; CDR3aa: CASSFLGQNVELFF
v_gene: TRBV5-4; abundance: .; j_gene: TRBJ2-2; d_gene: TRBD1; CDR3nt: TGTGCCAGCAACGGACAGGGTAACACCGGGGAGCTGTTTTTT; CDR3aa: CASNGQGNTGELFF
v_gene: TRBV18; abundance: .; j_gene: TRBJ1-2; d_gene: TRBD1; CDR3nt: TGTGCCAGCTCACCACCGAACACAGGGGGCTGGAACTATGGCTACACCTTC; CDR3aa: CASSPPNTGGWNYGYTF
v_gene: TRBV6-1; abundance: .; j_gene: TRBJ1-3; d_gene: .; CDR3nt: TGTGCCAGCAGGTGGGGAGGTACAGGAAACACCATATATTTT; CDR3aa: CASRWGGTGNTIYF
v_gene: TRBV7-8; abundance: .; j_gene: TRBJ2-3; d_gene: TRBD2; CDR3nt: TGTGCCAGCAGCTATCACAAAGGGGAGGGTTATAAAGATACGCAGTATTTT; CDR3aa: CASSYHKGEGYKDTQYF
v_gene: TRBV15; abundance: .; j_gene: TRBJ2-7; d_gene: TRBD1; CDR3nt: TGTGCCACCAGCAGAGATCTCGTACAGGGGTCTTACGAGCAGTACTTC; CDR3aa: CATSRDLVQGSYEQYF
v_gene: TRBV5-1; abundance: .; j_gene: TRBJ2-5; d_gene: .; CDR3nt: TGCGCCAGCAGCCCTCAGGGGCCCGAGACCCAGTACTTC; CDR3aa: CASSPQGPETQYF
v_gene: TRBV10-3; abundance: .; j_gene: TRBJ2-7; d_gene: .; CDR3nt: TGTGCCATCAGTAACCCTCAGGGGGGCTACGAGCAGTACTTC; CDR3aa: CAISNPQGGYEQYF
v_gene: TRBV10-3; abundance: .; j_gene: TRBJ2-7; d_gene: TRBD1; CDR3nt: TGTGCCTCCAGCCCAGGGACCGGGACAGGGACCTACGAGCAGTACTTC; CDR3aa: CASSPGTGTGTYEQYF
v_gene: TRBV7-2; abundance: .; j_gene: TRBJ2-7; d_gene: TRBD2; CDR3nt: TGTGCCAGCAGCTTCCCTCAGCGGGGTCTGTCCTACGAGCAGTACTTC; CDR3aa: CASSFPQRGLSYEQYF
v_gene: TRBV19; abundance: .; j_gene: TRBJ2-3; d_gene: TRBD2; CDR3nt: TGTGCCAGTAGTATAGGAGAGATGGGACTAGCGGGAGGTGCTATCACAGATACGCAGTATTTT; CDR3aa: CASSIGEMGLAGGAITDTQYF
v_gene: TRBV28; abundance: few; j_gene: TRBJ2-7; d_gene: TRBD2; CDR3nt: TGTGCCAGCAGTTTTTTTAGGATAGCGGGAGACGAGCAGTACTTC; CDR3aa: CASSFFRIAGDEQYF
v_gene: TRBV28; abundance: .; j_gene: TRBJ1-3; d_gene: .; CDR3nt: TGTGCCAGCAGTTTAGAAGGGAGGCCTGGAAACACCATATATTTT; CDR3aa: CASSLEGRPGNTIYF
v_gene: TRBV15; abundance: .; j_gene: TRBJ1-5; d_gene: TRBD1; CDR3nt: TGTGCCACCAGCTTAAACCGGGACAGGGTGAGCAATCAGCCCCAGCATTTT; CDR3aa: CATSLNRDRVSNQPQHF
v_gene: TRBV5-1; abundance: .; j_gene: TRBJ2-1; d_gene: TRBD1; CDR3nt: TGCGCCAGCAGCCAGGACCCGGGACAGGGGAACGGAGAGCAGTTCTTC; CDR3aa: CASSQDPGQGNGEQFF
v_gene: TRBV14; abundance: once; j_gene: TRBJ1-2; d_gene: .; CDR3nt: TGTGCCAGCAGCCGCCTACAAAACAGGGTTATAGATAAGGGCTACACCTTC; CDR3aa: CASSRLQNRVIDKGYTF
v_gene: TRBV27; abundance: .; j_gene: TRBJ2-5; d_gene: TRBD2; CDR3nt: TGTGCCAGCAGTTCCCTGAGACTAGCGGGGGGCCCCTTCCCCCAGTACTTC; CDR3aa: CASSSLRLAGGPFPQYF
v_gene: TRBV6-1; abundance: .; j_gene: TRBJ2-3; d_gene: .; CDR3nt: TGTGCCAGCAGGGGGCCGAGCACAGATACGCAGTATTTT; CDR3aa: CASRGPSTDTQYF
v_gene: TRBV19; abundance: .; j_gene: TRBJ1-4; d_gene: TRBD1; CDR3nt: TGTGCCAGTAGACCTCTTCTGGGGACAGCCGCAAGAGGGGTGACTAATGAAAAACTGTTTTTT; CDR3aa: CASRPLLGTAARGVTNEKLFF
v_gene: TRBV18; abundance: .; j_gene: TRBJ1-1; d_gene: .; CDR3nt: TGTGCCAGCTCACCAAAAACGCAGGCCACTGAAGCTTTCTTT; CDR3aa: CASSPKTQATEAFF
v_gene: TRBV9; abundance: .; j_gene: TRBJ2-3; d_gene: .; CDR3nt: TGTGCCAGCAGCGCAGACATCACCCTCACAGATACGCAGTATTTT; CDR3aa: CASSADITLTDTQYF
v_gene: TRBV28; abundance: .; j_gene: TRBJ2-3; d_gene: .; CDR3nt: TGTGCCAGCAGTTTAGGTACTTCTAGCACAGATACGCAGTATTTT; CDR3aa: CASSLGTSSTDTQYF
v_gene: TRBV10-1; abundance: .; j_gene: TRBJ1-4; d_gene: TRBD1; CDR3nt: TGCGCCAGCAGCCGGGACAGAGGCGAAAAACTGTTTTTT; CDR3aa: CASSRDRGEKLFF